The subject of this entry is one T cell receptor (beta chain). The source of the sample is a study of blood T cell repertoires in COVID-19. Study summary: T cells, B-cell-depleted T cells, or PBMCs provided the cDNA or gDNA that served as material.

Original analysis: Nucleated cell counts were estimated from reference gene primer amplification. Produced via immunoSEQ multiplex PCR; TCRdb's table is partial and in-frame only. D and trimming were read from the DNA, whereas the V and J calls and clone size are those reported in that table. The sample lists 270,000 or so clones; approximately 80% were seen once. Germline loops: CDR1 SGDLS, CDR2 YYNGEE. The CDR3 runs to 15 residues. J gave up 1 base and V 3 bases, and 7 bases lay outside the gene matches. Sequencing input: peripheral blood. The chain links TRBV9 to TRBJ2-7; 7 positions agree with TRBD1. This clonotype was obtained from a woman aged 60-75 years with active or convalescent COVID-19. The CDR3, as DNA: TGTGCCAGCAGCGCCGGACAGGACCTATCCTACGAGCAGTACTTC. Its translation: CASSAGQDLSYEQYF.